This is a list of T cell receptor beta chains from one sample in a study of a mutant IDH1 vaccine in newly diagnosed glioma. The table came from immunoSEQ multiplex PCR; TCRdb's copy has only in-frame clones and leaves some out. The sample contains 52,000 or so clones, roughly 81% of which appear only once. These receptors lack a known antigen. Sequencing used PBMCs, obtained from a glioma patient whose treatment included an IDH1 peptide vaccine. Receptors originate from a woman between 35 and 50 years old with glioma. Some clones in this sample may be carry-over from other donors' samples. Each CDR3 is given with its conserved first and last residue. A D gene is named only where the DNA matches it firmly. Rows give clone size only sometimes, using once, few, many, or a class for an expanded clone.

cdr3_nt: TGTGCCAGCAGGGACAGGGGCACTAATGAAAAACTGTTTTTT
cdr3_aa: CASRDRGTNEKLFF
j_call: TRBJ1-4
d_call: TRBD1
clone_size: few
v_call: TRBV2

cdr3_nt: TGTGCCAGTAGTAACCTCACTAGCGGGGGGTACGAGCAGTACTTC
cdr3_aa: CASSNLTSGGYEQYF
j_call: TRBJ2-7
d_call: TRBD2
clone_size: .
v_call: TRBV19

cdr3_nt: TGTGCCTGGAGCGGCAGGTATAACTATGGCTACACCTTC
cdr3_aa: CAWSGRYNYGYTF
j_call: TRBJ1-2
d_call: .
clone_size: .
v_call: TRBV30

cdr3_nt: TGTGCCAGCAATGCGGGGACACAAGCCTACGAGCAGTACTTC
cdr3_aa: CASNAGTQAYEQYF
j_call: TRBJ2-7
d_call: .
clone_size: .
v_call: TRBV2

cdr3_nt: TGTGCCAGTAGTATCGGGACCACTAGCACAGATACGCAGTATTTT
cdr3_aa: CASSIGTTSTDTQYF
j_call: TRBJ2-3
d_call: .
clone_size: .
v_call: TRBV19

cdr3_nt: TGTGCCACCAGCAGAAGGACAGCTAATTCACCCCTCCACTTT
cdr3_aa: CATSRRTANSPLHF
j_call: TRBJ1-6
d_call: .
clone_size: few
v_call: TRBV15

cdr3_nt: TGTGCCAGCAGCCCGGGACTAGCGGGGGTAGAGACCCAGTACTTC
cdr3_aa: CASSPGLAGVETQYF
j_call: TRBJ2-5
d_call: TRBD2
clone_size: few
v_call: TRBV14

cdr3_nt: TGTGCCAGCAGTCTTGACAGCTACAATGAGCAGTTCTTC
cdr3_aa: CASSLDSYNEQFF
j_call: TRBJ2-1
d_call: .
clone_size: .
v_call: TRBV6-5

cdr3_nt: TGCGCCAGCAGCCAGGACAGTGAAGAGACCCAGTACTTC
cdr3_aa: CASSQDSEETQYF
j_call: TRBJ2-5
d_call: .
clone_size: .
v_call: TRBV4-1

cdr3_nt: TGTGCCAGCAGCGTGGCCGGCCAGTCGGAGACCCAGTACTTC
cdr3_aa: CASSVAGQSETQYF
j_call: TRBJ2-5
d_call: .
clone_size: .
v_call: TRBV5-5

cdr3_nt: TGTGCCAGTAGTATCCTGACAGGGGGAGGAACTAACTATGGCTACACCTTC
cdr3_aa: CASSILTGGGTNYGYTF
j_call: TRBJ1-2
d_call: TRBD1
clone_size: .
v_call: TRBV19

cdr3_nt: TGTGCCAGCAGCGTAGCGGACACCGGGGAGCTGTTTTTT
cdr3_aa: CASSVADTGELFF
j_call: TRBJ2-2
d_call: .
clone_size: .
v_call: TRBV9

cdr3_nt: TGTGCCAGCACCCTAAGTGTCGAGAATGAAAAACTGTTTTTT
cdr3_aa: CASTLSVENEKLFF
j_call: TRBJ1-4
d_call: .
clone_size: .
v_call: TRBV27

cdr3_nt: TGTGCCAGCAGCTTAGAGGGTAGCAATCAGCCCCAGCATTTT
cdr3_aa: CASSLEGSNQPQHF
j_call: TRBJ1-5
d_call: .
clone_size: few
v_call: TRBV7-8

cdr3_nt: TGCGCCAGCAGCACAGACAGGGTGGATTCACCCCTCCACTTT
cdr3_aa: CASSTDRVDSPLHF
j_call: TRBJ1-6
d_call: TRBD1
clone_size: .
v_call: TRBV5-1

cdr3_nt: TGTGCCAGCAGCTTGGGTTGGGGACAGGGGAATCAGCCCCAGCATTTT
cdr3_aa: CASSLGWGQGNQPQHF
j_call: TRBJ1-5
d_call: TRBD1
clone_size: .
v_call: TRBV5-6

cdr3_nt: TGTGCCAGCAGCGCGGGCGGCTCCTACAATGAGCAGTTCTTC
cdr3_aa: CASSAGGSYNEQFF
j_call: TRBJ2-1
d_call: .
clone_size: .
v_call: TRBV7-8

cdr3_nt: TGTGCCAGCAGCTCAGGACTAGCGGGGGCCCCAGATACGCAGTATTTT
cdr3_aa: CASSSGLAGAPDTQYF
j_call: TRBJ2-3
d_call: TRBD2
clone_size: .
v_call: TRBV7-9

cdr3_nt: TGTGCCAGAAGCTTGGTGCGGGGGGGTATAGAGGAGACCCAGTACTTC
cdr3_aa: CARSLVRGGIEETQYF
j_call: TRBJ2-5
d_call: TRBD2
clone_size: .
v_call: TRBV5-3

cdr3_nt: TGTGCCAGCAGTGGCCCCGTACGACAGGGGCTCTCTGGGGCCAACGTCCTGACTTTC
cdr3_aa: CASSGPVRQGLSGANVLTF
j_call: TRBJ2-6
d_call: TRBD1
clone_size: .
v_call: TRBV2

cdr3_nt: TGCGCCAGTACCATACAGGCTAACTATGGCTACACCTTC
cdr3_aa: CASTIQANYGYTF
j_call: TRBJ1-2
d_call: .
clone_size: .
v_call: TRBV10-2

cdr3_nt: TGTGCCTGGAGAACAGGGTTCACTGAAGCTTTCTTT
cdr3_aa: CAWRTGFTEAFF
j_call: TRBJ1-1
d_call: .
clone_size: .
v_call: TRBV30

cdr3_nt: TGCGCCAGCAGCGGAGGGGTGAGCGGGGAGCTGTTTTTT
cdr3_aa: CASSGGVSGELFF
j_call: TRBJ2-2
d_call: .
clone_size: .
v_call: TRBV5-1

cdr3_nt: TGTGCCAGCAGCACTAGCGGGCTCGCACAAGAGACCCAGTACTTC
cdr3_aa: CASSTSGLAQETQYF
j_call: TRBJ2-5
d_call: TRBD2
clone_size: once
v_call: TRBV9

cdr3_nt: TGTGCCAGCAGCCTAAAGCGGGGGGGTTACAATGAGCAGTTCTTC
cdr3_aa: CASSLKRGGYNEQFF
j_call: TRBJ2-1
d_call: TRBD2
clone_size: .
v_call: TRBV7-6

cdr3_nt: TGTGCCAGCAGCTCCGGACAGGGGGGAGAAAAACTGTTTTTT
cdr3_aa: CASSSGQGGEKLFF
j_call: TRBJ1-4
d_call: TRBD1
clone_size: .
v_call: TRBV14

cdr3_nt: TGTGCCAGTACCGGGGTGGGACTCTCTGGAAACACCATATATTTT
cdr3_aa: CASTGVGLSGNTIYF
j_call: TRBJ1-3
d_call: .
clone_size: .
v_call: TRBV19

cdr3_nt: TGTGCCAGCAGTTACCACAGCTACGAGCAGTACTTC
cdr3_aa: CASSYHSYEQYF
j_call: TRBJ2-7
d_call: .
clone_size: .
v_call: TRBV6-6

cdr3_nt: TGTGCCTGGAGTGGACAGTTTAGCGGCTACACCTTC
cdr3_aa: CAWSGQFSGYTF
j_call: TRBJ1-2
d_call: .
clone_size: .
v_call: TRBV30

cdr3_nt: TGTGCCAGTAGTAAGGGGGGGGGCTCGGTAGAGACCCAGTACTTC
cdr3_aa: CASSKGGGSVETQYF
j_call: TRBJ2-5
d_call: .
clone_size: once
v_call: TRBV19